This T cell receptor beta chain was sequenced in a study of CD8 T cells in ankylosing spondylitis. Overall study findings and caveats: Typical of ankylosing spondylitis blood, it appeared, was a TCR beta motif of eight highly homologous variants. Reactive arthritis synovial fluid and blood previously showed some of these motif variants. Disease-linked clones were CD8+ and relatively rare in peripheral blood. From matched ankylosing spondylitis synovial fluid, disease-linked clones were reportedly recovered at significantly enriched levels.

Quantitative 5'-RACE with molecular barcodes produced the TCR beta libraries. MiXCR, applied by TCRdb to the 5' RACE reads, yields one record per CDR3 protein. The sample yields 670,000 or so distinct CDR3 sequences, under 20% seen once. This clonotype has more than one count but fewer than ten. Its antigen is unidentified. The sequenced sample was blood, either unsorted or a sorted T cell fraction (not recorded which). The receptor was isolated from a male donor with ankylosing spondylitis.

The chain's CDR3 is CSAPLQGDYGYTF. Here the CDR3 DNA reads TGCAGTGCACCGTTACAGGGGGACTATGGCTACACCTTC. The genes are TRBV20-1 and TRBJ1-2, with 8 bases fitting TRBD1. The CDR3 totals 13 residues. Germline trimming cut 6 bases from V and 3 bases from J; bases unmatched to any gene: 6. CDR1 and CDR2 (germline): DFQATT, SNEGSKA (reference sequence).